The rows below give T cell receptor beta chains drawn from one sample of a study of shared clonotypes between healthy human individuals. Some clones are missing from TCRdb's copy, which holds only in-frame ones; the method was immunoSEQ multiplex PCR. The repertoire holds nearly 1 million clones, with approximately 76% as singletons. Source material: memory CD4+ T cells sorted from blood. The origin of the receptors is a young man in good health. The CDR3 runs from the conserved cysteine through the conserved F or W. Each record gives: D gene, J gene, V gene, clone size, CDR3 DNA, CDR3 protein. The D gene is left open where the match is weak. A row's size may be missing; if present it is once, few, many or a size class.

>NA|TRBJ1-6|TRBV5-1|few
TGCGCCAGCAGCTTGGGCGACGGCCCGGCGTCACCCCTCCACTTT
CASSLGDGPASPLHF
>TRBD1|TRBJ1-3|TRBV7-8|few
TGTGCCAGCAGCACCGGGACAGGGGCTGGAAACACCATATATTTT
CASSTGTGAGNTIYF
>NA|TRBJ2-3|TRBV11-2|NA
TGTGCCAGCAGCCTCCAGGTGGTAGATACGCAGTATTTT
CASSLQVVDTQYF
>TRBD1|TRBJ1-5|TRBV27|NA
TGTGCCAGCAGTCTTCCCCGGGACAGGGGAATACCGCCCCAGCATTTT
CASSLPRDRGIPPQHF
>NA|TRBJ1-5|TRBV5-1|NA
TGCGCCAGCAGCGTAGGGACGGCAAATCAGCCCCAGCATTTT
CASSVGTANQPQHF
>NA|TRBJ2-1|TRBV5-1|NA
TGCGCCAGCAGCTTGGACGTCGTCCTAGGCCACAATGAGCAGTTCTTC
CASSLDVVLGHNEQFF
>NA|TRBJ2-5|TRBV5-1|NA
TGCGCCAGCAGCCCTGGACAATGGGTGTTAGAGACCCAGTACTTC
CASSPGQWVLETQYF
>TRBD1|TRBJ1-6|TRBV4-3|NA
TGCGCCAGCAGCCAAGTTGGTCAGGGGGCACCCCTCCACTTT
CASSQVGQGAPLHF
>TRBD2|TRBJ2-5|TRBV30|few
TGTGCCTGGAGTGTAATAGCGGGGTCCGGGGGAGAGACCCAGTACTTC
CAWSVIAGSGGETQYF
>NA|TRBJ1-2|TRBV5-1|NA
TGCGCCAGCAGCCCCCAAGGAAACTATGGCTACACCTTC
CASSPQGNYGYTF
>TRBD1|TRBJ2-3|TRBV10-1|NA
TGCGCCAGCAGCGGATACAGGGGCGGCACAGATACGCAGTATTTT
CASSGYRGGTDTQYF
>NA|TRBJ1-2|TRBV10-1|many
TGCGCCAGCAGTGAGTCTGGCAGCTATGGCTACACCTTC
CASSESGSYGYTF
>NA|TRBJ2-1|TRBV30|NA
TGTGCCTGGAGTAAAACCGGGACTCAAGCCTACAATGAGCAGTTCTTC
CAWSKTGTQAYNEQFF
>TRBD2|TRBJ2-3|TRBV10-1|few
TGCGCCAGCAGTGAGTCATTGGGCGGTAGCGGGGGGGCCGCAGATACGCAGTATTTT
CASSESLGGSGGAADTQYF
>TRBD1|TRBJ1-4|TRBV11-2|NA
TGTGCCAGCAGCCCACAGGGGGCTAATGAAAAACTGTTTTTT
CASSPQGANEKLFF
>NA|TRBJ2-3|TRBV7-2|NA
TGTGCCAGCAGTTTTCCGGGCACAGATACGCAGTATTTT
CASSFPGTDTQYF
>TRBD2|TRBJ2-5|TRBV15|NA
TGTGCCACCAGCAGAGTAGCGGGGGGCCCCCAAGAGACCCAGTACTTC
CATSRVAGGPQETQYF
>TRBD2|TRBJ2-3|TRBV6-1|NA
TGTGCCAGCAGGGGCGGGAGGGGTACAGATACGCAGTATTTT
CASRGGRGTDTQYF